The clone carrying this TCR beta chain came up once. The data belong to a study of blood T cell repertoires in COVID-19. Study details: PBMCs, B-cell-depleted T cells, or T cells provided the cDNA or gDNA that made up the material.

Researchers sorted participants into cohorts using their self-reported clinical history. Up to 2 weeks before entering the study, exposed participants had met a COVID-19 case. The germline V gene has CDR1 SGHTA and CDR2 FQGTGA. Trimming cost V 3 bases and J 4 bases; bases outside gene matches: 8. This CDR3 has 16 amino acids. In the original workflow: Amplification with reference gene primers provided the estimates of nucleated cell counts. This table comes from immunoSEQ multiplex PCR, and its TCRdb copy is limited to in-frame clones, with some not included. That table gives V, J and clone size, and the DNA gave D and trimming. The sample has roughly 250,000 clones; 83% are singletons.

V is TRBV7-3 and J is TRBJ2-2; 7 nucleotides line up with TRBD2. The sample taken for sequencing was PBMCs or T cells enriched from blood (not recorded which). The TCR comes from a woman aged 35 to 49 who had been exposed to COVID-19. In DNA, the CDR3 is TGTGCCAGCAGCTTTACTGGCGGGGGAGCCACCGGGGAGCTGTTTTTT. Residues: CASSFTGGGATGELFF.